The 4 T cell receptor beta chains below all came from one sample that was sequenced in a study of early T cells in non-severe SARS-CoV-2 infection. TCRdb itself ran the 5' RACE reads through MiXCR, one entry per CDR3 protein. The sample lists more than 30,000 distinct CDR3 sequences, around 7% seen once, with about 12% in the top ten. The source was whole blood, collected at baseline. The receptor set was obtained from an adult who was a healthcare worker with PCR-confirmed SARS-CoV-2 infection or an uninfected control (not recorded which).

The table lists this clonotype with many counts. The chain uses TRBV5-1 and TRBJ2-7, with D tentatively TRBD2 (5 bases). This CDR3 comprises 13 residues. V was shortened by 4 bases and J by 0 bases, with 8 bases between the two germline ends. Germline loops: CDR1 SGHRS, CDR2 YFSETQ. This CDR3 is CASSRGDSYEQYV. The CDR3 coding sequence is TGCGCCAGCAGCCGGGGTGACTCCTACGAGCAGTACGTC.

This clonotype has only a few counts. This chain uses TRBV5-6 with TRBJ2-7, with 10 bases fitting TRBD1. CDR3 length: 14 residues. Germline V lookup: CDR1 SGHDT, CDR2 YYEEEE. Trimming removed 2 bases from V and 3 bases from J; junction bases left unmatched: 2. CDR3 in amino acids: CASSFRDRGYEQYF. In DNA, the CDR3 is TGTGCCAGCAGCTTTCGGGACAGGGGCTACGAGCAGTACTTC.

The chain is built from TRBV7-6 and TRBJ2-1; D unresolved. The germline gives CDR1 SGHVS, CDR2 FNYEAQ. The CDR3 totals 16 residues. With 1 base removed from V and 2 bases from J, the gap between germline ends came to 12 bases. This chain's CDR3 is CASSLEGFSPYNEQFF. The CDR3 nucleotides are TGTGCCAGCAGCTTAGAAGGGTTTAGCCCCTACAATGAGCAGTTCTTC.

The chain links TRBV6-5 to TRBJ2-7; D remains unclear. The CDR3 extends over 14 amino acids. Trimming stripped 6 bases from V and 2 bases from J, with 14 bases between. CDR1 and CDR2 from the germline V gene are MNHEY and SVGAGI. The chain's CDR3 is CASSQTRTTYEQYF. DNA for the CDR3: TGTGCCAGCAGCCAAACTCGGACCACCTACGAGCAGTACTTC.